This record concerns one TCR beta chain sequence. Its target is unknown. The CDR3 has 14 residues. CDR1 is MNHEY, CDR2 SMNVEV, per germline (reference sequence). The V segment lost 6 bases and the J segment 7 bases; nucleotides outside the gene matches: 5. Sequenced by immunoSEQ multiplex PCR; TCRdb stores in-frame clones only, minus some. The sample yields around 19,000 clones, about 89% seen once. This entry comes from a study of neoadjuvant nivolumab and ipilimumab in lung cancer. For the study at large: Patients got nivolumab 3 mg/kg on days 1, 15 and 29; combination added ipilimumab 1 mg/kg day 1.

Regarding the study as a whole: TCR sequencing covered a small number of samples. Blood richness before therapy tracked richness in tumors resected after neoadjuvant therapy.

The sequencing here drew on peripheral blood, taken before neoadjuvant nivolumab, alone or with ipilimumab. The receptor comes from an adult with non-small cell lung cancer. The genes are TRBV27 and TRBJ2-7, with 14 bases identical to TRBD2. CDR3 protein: CASRGTSGSREQYF. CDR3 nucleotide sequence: TGTGCCAGCAGGGGGACTAGCGGGAGCCGGGAGCAGTACTTC.